The 9 T cell receptor beta chains in this list originate from one sample, sequenced in a study of shared clonotypes between healthy human individuals. Produced via immunoSEQ multiplex PCR; TCRdb's table is partial and in-frame only. The table shows about 1.1 million clones, with 70% to 80% occurring only once. The sample was memory CD4+ T cells from PBMCs. Subset of the sample: CD45RA-negative fraction. The receptors originated from a man aged 18 to 30 in good health. Some clones in this sample may be carry-over from other donors' samples.

The rearrangement uses TRBV5-1 and TRBJ1-1, with 7 positions matching TRBD1. The length of the CDR3 is 14 residues. Unmatched junction bases numbered 5, after V lost 4 bases and J lost 2 bases. Germline CDR1 and CDR2: SGHRS and YFSETQ. CDR3 DNA sequence: TGCGCCAGCAGCGTGACAGGGTTCAACACTGAAGCTTTCTTT. Its protein is CASSVTGFNTEAFF.

In this sample, this clone turned up once. J is TRBJ2-2 and V is TRBV11-2, with D unresolved. Germline CDR1 is SGHAT and CDR2 is FQNNGV. Trimming removed 2 bases at V and 6 bases at J, with 7 bases between. This CDR3 is built from 13 residues. The CDR3 DNA reads as TGTGCCAGCAGCTTAAGTCCAGCCGGGGAGCTGTTTTTT. It codes for CASSLSPAGELFF.

In the case of this clone: This sample includes further DNA sequences coding for the same CDR3. The chain couples TRBV5-1 to TRBJ2-7, with no clear D. V shed 0 bases and J shed 4 bases, with 5 bases lying between them. The CDR3 runs to 12 residues. The germline V gene has CDR1 SGHRS and CDR2 YFSETQ. The CDR3 sequence is CASSLGQYEQYF. CDR3 DNA: TGCGCCAGCAGCTTGGGTCAGTACGAGCAGTACTTC.

This rearrangement joins TRBV28 to TRBJ2-2, with D possibly matching TRBD2 (5 bases). The length of the CDR3 is 15 residues. Germline V gene data show CDR1 as MDHEN and CDR2 as SYDVKM. The germline V and J ends were trimmed by 3 bases and 0 bases, with 8 bases remaining between them. As DNA, the CDR3 is TGTGCCAGCAGTTTCGGGCGGGCGAACACCGGGGAGCTGTTTTTT. As protein: CASSFGRANTGELFF.

The chain employs TRBV29-1 and TRBJ2-5; no reliable D call. Trimming cost V 4 bases and J 5 bases, with 8 bases left between them. Germline CDR1 SQVTM, CDR2 ANQGSEA. The CDR3 runs to 11 residues. This chain's CDR3 is CSVGHGETQYF. The CDR3 nucleotides are TGCAGCGTTGGACACGGGGAGACCCAGTACTTC.

This clone was seen more than once but under ten times. The chain uses TRBV18 and TRBJ2-7; D is uncertain. The germline V gene has CDR1 KGHSH and CDR2 LQKENI. The CDR3 extends over 15 amino acids. V shed 4 bases and J shed 3 bases, with 16 bases lying between them. CDR3 DNA sequence: TGTGCCAGCTCACGGGATCTCGGCAGAAGCTACGAGCAGTACTTC. Amino acids: CASSRDLGRSYEQYF.

This clone occurred once. This chain joins TRBV28 and TRBJ1-5; 7 bases line up with TRBD1. J was trimmed by 4 bases and V by 1 base; bases with no gene match: 13. Germline V lookup: CDR1 MDHEN, CDR2 SYDVKM. The CDR3 extends over 18 amino acids. The CDR3 protein is CASSLSLRTGKGNQPQHF. The DNA for the CDR3 is TGTGCCAGCAGTTTATCCCTCCGGACAGGAAAGGGGAATCAGCCCCAGCATTTT.

This clone occurred once. CDR3 sequence: CASSESGGATTDTQYF. The CDR3 bases are TGCGCCAGCAGTGAGTCAGGAGGGGCTACCACAGATACGCAGTATTTT. V and J are TRBV10-1 and TRBJ2-3; a weak D match, TRBD2 (6 bases). CDR3 length: 16 residues. Germline lookup yields CDR1 WNHNN and CDR2 SYGVQD (reference sequence). The V gene lost 0 bases and the J gene lost 2 bases, with 12 bases spanning the gap.

This chain connects TRBV5-1 to TRBJ2-4; 11 nucleotides align to TRBD2. Germline trimming cut 1 base from V and 8 bases from J; bases unmatched to any gene: 17. The CDR3 covers 19 residues. Germline CDR1 SGHRS, CDR2 YFSETQ. The CDR3 sequence: CASSLKSTGLAGASDIQYF. The CDR3 coding sequence is TGCGCCAGCAGCTTGAAGAGCACAGGACTAGCGGGTGCCTCAGACATTCAGTACTTC.